The T cell receptor beta chain described here comes from a study of OX40 agonist ivuxolimab in advanced cancers. Germline V CDR1 and CDR2: LNHDA, SQIVND (reference sequence). The ends were cut back, 7 bases at V and 3 bases at J, with 18 bases in the middle. The CDR3 sequence is 15 residues long. Profiled with immunoSEQ multiplex PCR; TCRdb holds only in-frame clones, not every one. The sample holds approximately 49,000 clones; 75% to 90% are singletons and the top ten take just over 20%. The receptor's source is an adult with an advanced solid tumor such as melanoma, head and neck, liver or kidney cancer. Source: CD4+ or CD8+ T cells sorted from blood, taken in a trial of the OX40 agonist ivuxolimab. This sequence joins TRBV19 and TRBJ1-1; D might be TRBD1 (5 bases). In DNA, the CDR3 is TGTGCCAGTATCCTCTCCCTCACAGGACACACTGAAGCTTTCTTT. It codes for CASILSLTGHTEAFF.